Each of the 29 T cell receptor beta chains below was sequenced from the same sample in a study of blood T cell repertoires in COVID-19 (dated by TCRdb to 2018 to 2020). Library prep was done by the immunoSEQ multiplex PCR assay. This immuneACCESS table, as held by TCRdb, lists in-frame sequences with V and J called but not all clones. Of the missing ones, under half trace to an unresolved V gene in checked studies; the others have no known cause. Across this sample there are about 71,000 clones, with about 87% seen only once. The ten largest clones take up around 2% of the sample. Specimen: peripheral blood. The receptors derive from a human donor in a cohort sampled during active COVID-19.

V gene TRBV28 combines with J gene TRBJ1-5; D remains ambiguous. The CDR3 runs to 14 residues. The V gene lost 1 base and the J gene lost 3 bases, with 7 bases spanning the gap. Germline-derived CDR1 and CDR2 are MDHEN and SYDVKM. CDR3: CASSLSDVNQPQHF. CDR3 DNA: TGTGCCAGCAGTTTATCAGATGTCAATCAGCCCCAGCATTTT.

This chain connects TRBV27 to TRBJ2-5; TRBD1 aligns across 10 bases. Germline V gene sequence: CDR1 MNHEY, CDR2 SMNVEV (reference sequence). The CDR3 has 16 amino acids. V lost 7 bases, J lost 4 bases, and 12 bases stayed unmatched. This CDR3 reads CASMAPGQGKRETQYF. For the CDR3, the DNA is TGTGCCAGCATGGCACCGGGACAGGGGAAGAGAGAGACCCAGTACTTC.

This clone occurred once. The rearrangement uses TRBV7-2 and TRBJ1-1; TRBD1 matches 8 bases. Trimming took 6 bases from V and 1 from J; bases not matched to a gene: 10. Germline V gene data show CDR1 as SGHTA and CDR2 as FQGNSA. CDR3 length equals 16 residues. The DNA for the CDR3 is TGTGCCAGCAGTTTTCTAACAGGGGGTGCGAACACTGAAGCTTTCTTT. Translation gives CASSFLTGGANTEAFF.

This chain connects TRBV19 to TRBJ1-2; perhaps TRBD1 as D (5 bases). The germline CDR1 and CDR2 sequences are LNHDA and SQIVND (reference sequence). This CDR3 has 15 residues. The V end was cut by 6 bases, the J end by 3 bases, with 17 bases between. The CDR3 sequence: CASRDTQGGYYGYTF. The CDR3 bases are TGTGCCAGTAGGGACACGCAGGGCGGCTACTATGGCTACACCTTC.

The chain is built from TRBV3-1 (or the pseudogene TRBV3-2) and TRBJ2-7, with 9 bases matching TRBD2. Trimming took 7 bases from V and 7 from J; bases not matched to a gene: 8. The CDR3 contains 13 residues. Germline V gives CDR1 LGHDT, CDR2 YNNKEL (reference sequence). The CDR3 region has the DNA TGTGCCAGCACCGCGGGAGGGGCCGGGGAGCAGTACTTC. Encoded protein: CASTAGGAGEQYF.

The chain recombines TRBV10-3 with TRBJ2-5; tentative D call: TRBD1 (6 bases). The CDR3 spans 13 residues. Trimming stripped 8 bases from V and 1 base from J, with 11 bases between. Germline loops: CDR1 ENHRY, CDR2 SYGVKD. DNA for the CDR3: TGTGCCATCGGAACAGGGCCCCAAGAGACCCAGTACTTC. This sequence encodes CAIGTGPQETQYF.

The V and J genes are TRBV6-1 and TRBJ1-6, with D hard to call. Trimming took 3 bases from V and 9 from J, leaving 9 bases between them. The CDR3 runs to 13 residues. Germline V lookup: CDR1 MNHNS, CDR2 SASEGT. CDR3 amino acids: CASSDLPVSPLHF. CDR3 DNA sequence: TGTGCCAGCAGTGATCTCCCTGTTTCACCCCTCCACTTT.

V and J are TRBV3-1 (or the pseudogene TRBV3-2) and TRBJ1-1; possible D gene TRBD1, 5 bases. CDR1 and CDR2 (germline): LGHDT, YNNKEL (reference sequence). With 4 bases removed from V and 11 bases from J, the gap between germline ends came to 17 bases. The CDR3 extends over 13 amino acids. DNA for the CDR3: TGTGCCAGCAGCCTACGGGGGTTGGACTGGGCTTTCTTT. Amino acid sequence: CASSLRGLDWAFF.

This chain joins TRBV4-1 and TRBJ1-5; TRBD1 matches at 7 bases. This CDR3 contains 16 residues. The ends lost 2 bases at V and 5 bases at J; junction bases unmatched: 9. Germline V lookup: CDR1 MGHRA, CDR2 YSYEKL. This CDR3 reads CASSQKWDRADQPQHF. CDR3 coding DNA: TGCGCCAGCAGCCAAAAGTGGGACAGAGCTGATCAGCCCCAGCATTTT.

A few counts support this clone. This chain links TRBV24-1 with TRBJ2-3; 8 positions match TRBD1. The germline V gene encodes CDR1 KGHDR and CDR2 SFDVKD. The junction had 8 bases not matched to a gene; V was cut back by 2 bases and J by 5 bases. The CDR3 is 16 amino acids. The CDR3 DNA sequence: TGTGCCACCAGTGATTCCTGGACAGGGAGGCAAGATACGCAGTATTTT. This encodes CATSDSWTGRQDTQYF.

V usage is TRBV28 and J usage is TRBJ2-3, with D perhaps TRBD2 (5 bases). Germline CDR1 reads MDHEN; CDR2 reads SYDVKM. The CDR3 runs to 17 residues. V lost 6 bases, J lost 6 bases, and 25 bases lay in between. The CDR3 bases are TGTGCCAGCAGCCCCCGGGATTCCGTACGGCTTTGGGATACGCAGTATTTT. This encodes CASSPRDSVRLWDTQYF.

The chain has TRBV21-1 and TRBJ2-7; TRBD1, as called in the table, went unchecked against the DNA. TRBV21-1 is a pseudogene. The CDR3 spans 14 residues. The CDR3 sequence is CASTNKNQGSEQYF. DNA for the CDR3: TGTGCCAGCACAAATAAAAATCAGGGAAGCGAGCAGTACTTC.

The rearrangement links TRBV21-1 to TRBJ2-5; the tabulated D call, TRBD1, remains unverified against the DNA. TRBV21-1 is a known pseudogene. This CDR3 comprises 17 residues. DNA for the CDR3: TGTGCCAGCAGCGCATCCAGGGGGATGGGGCTCCAAGAGACCCAGTACTTC. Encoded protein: CASSASRGMGLQETQYF.

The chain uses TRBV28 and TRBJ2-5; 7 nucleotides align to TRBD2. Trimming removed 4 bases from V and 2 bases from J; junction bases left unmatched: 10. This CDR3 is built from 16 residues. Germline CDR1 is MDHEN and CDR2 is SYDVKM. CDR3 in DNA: TGTGCCAGCAGTTCCCATGAGCGGGACTTTCAAGAGACCCAGTACTTC. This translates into CASSSHERDFQETQYF.

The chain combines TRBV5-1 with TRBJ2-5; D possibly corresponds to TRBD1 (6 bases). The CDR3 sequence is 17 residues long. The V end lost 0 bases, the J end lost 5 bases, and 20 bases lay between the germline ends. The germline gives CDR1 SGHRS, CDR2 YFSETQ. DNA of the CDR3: TGCGCCAGCAGCTTGGTGGGGGCCACCATGAGAGAGGAGACCCAGTACTTC. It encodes CASSLVGATMREETQYF.

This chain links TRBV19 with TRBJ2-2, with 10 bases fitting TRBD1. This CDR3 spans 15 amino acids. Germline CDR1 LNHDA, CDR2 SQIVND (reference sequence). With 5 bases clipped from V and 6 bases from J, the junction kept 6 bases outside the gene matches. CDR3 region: CASSGADRGAGELFF. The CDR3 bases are TGTGCCAGTAGTGGTGCGGACAGGGGGGCCGGGGAGCTGTTTTTT.

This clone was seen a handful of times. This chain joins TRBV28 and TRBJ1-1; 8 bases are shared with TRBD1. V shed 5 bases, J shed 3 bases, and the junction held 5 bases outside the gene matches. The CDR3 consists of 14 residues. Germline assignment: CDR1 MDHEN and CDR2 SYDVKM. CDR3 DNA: TGTGCCAGCAGTCCGTCGGACAGGGACACTGAAGCTTTCTTT. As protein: CASSPSDRDTEAFF.

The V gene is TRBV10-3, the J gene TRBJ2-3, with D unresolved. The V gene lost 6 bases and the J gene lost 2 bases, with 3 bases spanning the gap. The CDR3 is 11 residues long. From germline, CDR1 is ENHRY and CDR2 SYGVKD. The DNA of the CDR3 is TGTGCCATCAGGGCCACAGATACGCAGTATTTT. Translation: CAIRATDTQYF.

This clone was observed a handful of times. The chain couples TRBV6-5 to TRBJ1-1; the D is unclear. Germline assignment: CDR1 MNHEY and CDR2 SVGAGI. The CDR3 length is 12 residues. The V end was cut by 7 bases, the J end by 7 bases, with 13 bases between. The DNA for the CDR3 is TGTGCCAGCACCACTGCCCGGGGTGAAGCTTTCTTT. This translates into CASTTARGEAFF.

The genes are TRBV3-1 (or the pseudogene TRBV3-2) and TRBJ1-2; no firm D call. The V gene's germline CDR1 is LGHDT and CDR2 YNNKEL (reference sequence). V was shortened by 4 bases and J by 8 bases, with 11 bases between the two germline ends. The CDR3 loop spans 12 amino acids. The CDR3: CASSLDLRGYTF. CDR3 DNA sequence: TGTGCCAGCAGCCTCGATTTACGGGGCTACACCTTC.

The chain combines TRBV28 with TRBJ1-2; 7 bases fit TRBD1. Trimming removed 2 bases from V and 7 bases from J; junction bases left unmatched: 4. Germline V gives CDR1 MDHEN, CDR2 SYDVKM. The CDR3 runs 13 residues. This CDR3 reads CASSLIGGSGYTF. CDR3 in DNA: TGTGCCAGCAGTTTAATAGGGGGCAGTGGCTACACCTTC.

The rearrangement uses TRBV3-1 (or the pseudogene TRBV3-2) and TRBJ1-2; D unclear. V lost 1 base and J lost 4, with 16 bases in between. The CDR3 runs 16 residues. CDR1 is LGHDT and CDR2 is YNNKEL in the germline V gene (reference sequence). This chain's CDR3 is CASSQGLRVGPYGYTF. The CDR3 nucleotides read TGTGCCAGCAGCCAAGGTCTTAGAGTCGGTCCCTATGGCTACACCTTC.

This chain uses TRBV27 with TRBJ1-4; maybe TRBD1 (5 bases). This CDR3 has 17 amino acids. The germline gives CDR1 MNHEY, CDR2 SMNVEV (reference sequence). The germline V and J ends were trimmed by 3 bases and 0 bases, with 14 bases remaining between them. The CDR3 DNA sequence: TGTGCCAGCAGTTTGGGGGGGTTCGGGGCAACTAATGAAAAACTGTTTTTT. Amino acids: CASSLGGFGATNEKLFF.

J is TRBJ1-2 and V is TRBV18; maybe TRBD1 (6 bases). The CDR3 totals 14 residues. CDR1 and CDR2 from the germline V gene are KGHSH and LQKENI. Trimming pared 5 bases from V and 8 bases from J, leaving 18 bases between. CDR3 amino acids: CASSNEQGLDGYTF. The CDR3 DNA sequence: TGTGCCAGCTCAAACGAACAGGGCTTGGACGGCTACACCTTC.

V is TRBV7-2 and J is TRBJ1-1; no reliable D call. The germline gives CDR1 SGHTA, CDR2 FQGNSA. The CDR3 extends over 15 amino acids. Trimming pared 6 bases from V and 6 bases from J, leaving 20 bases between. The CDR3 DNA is TGTGCCAGCAGACAACCTGCGGGTAGGTTATCTGAAGCTTTCTTT. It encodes CASRQPAGRLSEAFF.

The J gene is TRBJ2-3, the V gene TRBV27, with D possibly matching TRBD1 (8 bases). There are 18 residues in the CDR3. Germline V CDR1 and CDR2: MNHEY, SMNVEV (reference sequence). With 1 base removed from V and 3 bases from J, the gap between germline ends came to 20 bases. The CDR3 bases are TGTGCCAGCAGTTTATACGGCCTAAACAGGGGGGGGACAGATACGCAGTATTTT. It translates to CASSLYGLNRGGTDTQYF.

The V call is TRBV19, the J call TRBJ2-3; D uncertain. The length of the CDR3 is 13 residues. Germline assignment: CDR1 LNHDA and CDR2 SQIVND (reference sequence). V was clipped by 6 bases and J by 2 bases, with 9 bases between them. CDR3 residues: CASRSEPTDTQYF. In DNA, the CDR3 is TGTGCCAGTAGAAGCGAGCCCACAGATACGCAGTATTTT.

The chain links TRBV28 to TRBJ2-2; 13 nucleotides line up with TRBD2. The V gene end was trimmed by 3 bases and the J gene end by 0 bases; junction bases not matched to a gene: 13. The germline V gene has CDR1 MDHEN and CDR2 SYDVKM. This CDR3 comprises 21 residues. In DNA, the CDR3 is TGTGCCAGCAGTTTTAGAATTCCAGGACTAGCGGGGGCCCCGAACACCGGGGAGCTGTTTTTT. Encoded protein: CASSFRIPGLAGAPNTGELFF.

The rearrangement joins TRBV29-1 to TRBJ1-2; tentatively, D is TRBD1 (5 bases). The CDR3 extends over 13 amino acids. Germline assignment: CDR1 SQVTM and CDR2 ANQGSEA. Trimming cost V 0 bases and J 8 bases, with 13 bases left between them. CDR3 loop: CSVEDLQGRGYTF. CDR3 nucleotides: TGCAGCGTTGAAGATCTTCAGGGAAGGGGCTACACCTTC. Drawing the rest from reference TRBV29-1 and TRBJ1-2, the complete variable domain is SAVISQKPSRDICQRGTSLTIQCQVDSQVTMMFWYRQQPGQSLTLIATANQGSEATYESGFVIDKFPISRPNLTFSTLTVSNMSPEDSSIYLCSVEDLQGRGYTFGSGTRLTVV.